This T cell receptor (beta chain) is from a study of blood T cell repertoires in COVID-19. In the study overall: Collection of acute and convalescent COVID-19 samples took place in the United States, Italy and Spain.

This clone occurred once. Method: immunoSEQ multiplex PCR; TCRdb's copy keeps in-frame clones and lacks some. The table has 200,000 to 250,000 clones, approximately 90% seen once; the top ten hold about 3.3%. The CDR3 extends over 14 amino acids. The germline V gene encodes CDR1 SGHNT and CDR2 YENEEA. Unmatched junction bases numbered 8, after V lost 5 bases and J lost 8 bases. Participant ages covered roughly 18 to 89 years across 25 or so US areas. Assignment of participants to cohorts was predicated upon participant-reported clinical history. The receptor comes from a woman aged 18-29 years in a cohort exposed to, infected with or recovered from COVID-19 (not recorded which). This chain links TRBV11-3 with TRBJ1-4; 7 bases align to TRBD1. The specimen sequenced was PBMCs or T cells enriched from blood (not recorded which). This chain's CDR3 is CASSQGQYEEKLFF. CDR3 sequence (DNA): TGTGCCAGCAGCCAGGGACAGTACGAAGAAAAACTGTTTTTT.